Following are 15 T cell receptor beta chains from one sample sequenced in a study of T cell repertoires in cytomegalovirus infection (dated 2019 in TCRdb). These reads were obtained on an Illumina HiSeq 1500. TCRdb reprocessing: public reads trimmed at Q25 with fastp, clones called with MiXCR, in-frame beta chains kept. Entries that share a CDR3 protein sequence are merged under the most common genes and DNA. For this sample there are hundreds of thousands of distinct CDR3 sequences; about 42% appear just once. Around two fifths of the sample is in the top ten clones. The intended sense of this specimen's treatment or condition label: in vitro stimulation with specific CMV peptide epitopes to enrich CMV-specific T cells. Their antigens are not known. The material sequenced was cultured PBMCs, taken from culture after CMV antigen stimulation. These receptors were collected from a human donor in good health (CMV status not recorded). Some clones in this sample may be carry-over from other donors' samples.

V usage is TRBV4-2 and J usage is TRBJ2-5, with TRBD2 identical over 7 bases. This CDR3 is 16 amino acids long. V dropped 1 base and J dropped 4; count of bases not matched to a gene: 9. Germline CDR1 is LGHNA and CDR2 is YNFKEQ. Here the CDR3 reads CASSQAQGAGRETQYF. DNA for the CDR3: TGTGCCAGCAGCCAAGCCCAAGGAGCGGGGAGAGAGACCCAGTACTTC.

V is TRBV19 and J is TRBJ1-2; D is possibly TRBD1 (6 bases). V dropped 7 bases and J dropped 7 bases, with 16 bases sitting between them. This CDR3 is built from 13 residues. The germline V gene has CDR1 LNHDA and CDR2 SQIVND (reference sequence). Here the CDR3 reads CASTLDGGRGYTF. CDR3 coding DNA: TGTGCCAGTACACTCGACGGGGGCCGTGGCTACACCTTC.

The sample holds a few counts of this clonotype. This chain joins TRBV7-2 and TRBJ2-3; TRBD2 matches 9 bases. The CDR3 length is 16 residues. CDR1 is SGHTA and CDR2 is FQGNSA in the germline V gene. Trimming at V came to 2 bases and at J to 5 bases, leaving 8 bases not matched to a gene. CDR3 in DNA: TGTGCCAGCAGCTTACAGGCGGGAGGGTGGGGAGATACGCAGTATTTT. It codes for CASSLQAGGWGDTQYF. Supplemented by reference TRBV7-2 and TRBJ2-3, the full variable domain reads GAGVSQSPSNKVTEKGKDVELRCDPISGHTALYWYRQSLGQGLEFLIYFQGNSAPDKSGLPSDRFSAERTGGSVSTLTIQRTQQEDSAVYLCASSLQAGGWGDTQYFGPGTRLTVL.

As for this clonotype: A much larger clone sits a single nucleotide away, making a read error possible. V gene TRBV7-8 combines with J gene TRBJ1-6; 7 bases match TRBD1. CDR3 length: 13 amino acids. The ends lost 5 bases at V and 7 bases at J; junction bases unmatched: 2. Per the germline V gene, CDR1 is SGHVS and CDR2 is FQNEAQ. The CDR3 protein is CASSPGGNSPLHF. For the CDR3, the DNA is TGTGCCAGCAGCCCAGGGGGGAATTCACCCCTCCACTTT.

V is TRBV19 and J is TRBJ1-2; D unresolved. Between the trimmed V and J ends, which lost 10 bases and 0 bases, there was a span of 15 bases. This CDR3 has 14 residues. Germline lookup yields CDR1 LNHDA and CDR2 SQIVND (reference sequence). In DNA form, the CDR3 reads TGTGCCACTTCCGCGGATCCAGCTAACTATGGCTACACCTTC. The encoded protein is CATSADPANYGYTF.

A note on this clonotype: A junction boundary mismatches the germline segment, possibly from a read error. J is TRBJ2-7 and V is TRBV6-2 or TRBV6-3, with 7 bases aligning to TRBD1. This CDR3 has 12 amino acids. The germline gives CDR1 MNHEY, CDR2 SVGEGT. The DNA for the CDR3 is TGTGCCAGCAGTAGGGGGCTCTACGAGCGGTACTTC. Its protein product is CASSRGLYERYF.

The J gene is TRBJ1-1, the V gene TRBV11-2; weak D call: TRBD1 (6 bases). The CDR3 has 15 amino acids. Germline lookup yields CDR1 SGHAT and CDR2 FQNNGV. V dropped 5 bases and J dropped 3 bases, with 16 bases sitting between them. CDR3 sequence reads: CASSLRGGSYTEAFF. In DNA, the CDR3 is TGTGCCAGCAGCCTGAGGGGGGGGAGTTACACTGAAGCTTTCTTT.

Concerning this clonotype: A much larger clonotype is one base distant, so this may be a read error. The chain joins TRBV7-9 to TRBJ1-1; no firm D call. CDR1 is SEHNR, CDR2 FQNEAQ, per germline (reference sequence). The CDR3 is made up of 13 amino acids. V was shortened by 1 base and J by 4 bases, with 7 bases between the two germline ends. The DNA for the CDR3 is TGTGCCAGCAGCTTAGAGGCGGGCACTGAAGCTTTCTTT. This gives the protein CASSLEAGTEAFF.

This clonotype was picked up a small number of times. The chain has TRBV12-3 or TRBV12-4 and TRBJ1-4; 9 nucleotides agree with TRBD1. The CDR3 spans 16 residues. Unmatched junction bases numbered 14, after V lost 7 bases and J lost 8 bases. The CDR3 protein is CASTAVLGTGSEKLFF. As DNA, the CDR3 is TGTGCCAGCACCGCTGTTCTGGGGACAGGGAGCGAAAAACTGTTTTTT.

In this sample, this clonotype turned up many times. The junction departs from the called germline gene at one end, perhaps through a read error. The V call is TRBV12-3 or TRBV12-4, the J call TRBJ1-3; D gene unclear. CDR3 size: 12 residues. The CDR3 loop is CASSLEGNTIYF. The CDR3 nucleotides are TGTGCCAGCAGCTTAGAGGGAAACACCATATATTTT.

This clonotype has ten or more counts. This chain connects TRBV10-3 to TRBJ2-7; no clear D. The length of the CDR3 is 13 residues. Germline CDR1 is ENHRY and CDR2 is SYGVKD. V lost 3 bases and J lost 2, with 8 bases in between. The CDR3 region has the DNA TGTGCCATCAGTGACAGTGGCCCCTACGAGCAGTACTTC. This encodes CAISDSGPYEQYF.

The chain employs TRBV6-2 or TRBV6-3 and TRBJ2-5; TRBD2 aligns across 7 bases. Unmatched junction bases numbered 7, after V lost 2 bases and J lost 4 bases. Germline CDR1 MNHEY, CDR2 SVGEGT. The CDR3 spans 15 residues. CDR3 DNA: TGTGCCAGCAGTTACCCGGGACTATCACGAGAGACCCAGTACTTC. Translating gives CASSYPGLSRETQYF.

The rearrangement links TRBV5-8 to TRBJ2-1, with unresolved D. With 2 bases removed from V and 5 bases from J, the gap between germline ends came to 8 bases. Germline values: CDR1 SGHTS, CDR2 YDEGEE. CDR3 length: 13 residues. CDR3 loop: CASSFLSNNEQFF. CDR3 DNA: TGTGCCAGCAGCTTTTTGAGTAACAATGAGCAGTTCTTC.

V usage is TRBV6-1 and J usage is TRBJ2-3, with 7 bases lining up with TRBD2. The CDR3 runs to 15 residues. CDR1 is MNHNS and CDR2 is SASEGT in the germline V gene. V shed 6 bases and J 1 base; nucleotides not matched to a gene: 7. The CDR3 bases are TGTGCCAGCAGATACCTAGCGGCAGGCACAGATACGCAGTATTTT. Its protein is CASRYLAAGTDTQYF.

The genes are TRBV28 and TRBJ2-7, with 9 bases lining up with TRBD1. Trimming took 5 bases from V and 4 from J; bases not matched to a gene: 9. The CDR3 covers 15 residues. The germline V gene has CDR1 MDHEN and CDR2 SYDVKM. CDR3 residues: CASSPSGTGSYEQYF. Written as DNA, the CDR3 is TGTGCCAGCAGTCCTTCCGGGACAGGGTCGTACGAGCAGTACTTC. Together with reference TRBV28 and TRBJ2-7, the CDR3 gives the full variable domain: DVKVTQSSRYLVKRTGEKVFLECVQDMDHENMFWYRQDPGLGLRLIYFSYDVKMKEKGDIPEGYSVSREKKERFSLILESASTNQTSMYLCASSPSGTGSYEQYFGPGTRLTVT.